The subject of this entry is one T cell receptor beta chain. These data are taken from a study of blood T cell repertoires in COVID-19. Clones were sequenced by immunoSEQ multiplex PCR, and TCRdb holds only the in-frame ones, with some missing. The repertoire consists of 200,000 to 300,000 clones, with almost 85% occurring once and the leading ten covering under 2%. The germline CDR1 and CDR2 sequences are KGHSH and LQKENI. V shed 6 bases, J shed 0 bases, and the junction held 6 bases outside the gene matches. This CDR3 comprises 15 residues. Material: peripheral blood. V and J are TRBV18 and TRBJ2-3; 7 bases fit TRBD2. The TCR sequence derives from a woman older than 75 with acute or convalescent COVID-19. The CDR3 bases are TGTGCCAGCTCTCGTAGCGGGTTTAGCACAGATACGCAGTATTTT. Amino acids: CASSRSGFSTDTQYF.